This T cell receptor beta chain was captured by sequencing in a study of shared T cell receptors in the human thymus. The CDR3 runs to 14 residues. The germline gives CDR1 SGHNT, CDR2 YYREEE (reference sequence). Trimming took 7 bases from V and 3 from J, leaving 13 bases between them. Sequencing was performed with immunoSEQ multiplex PCR; in TCRdb, only in-frame clones are kept and a portion is missing. The sample comprises some 720,000 clones, approximately 87% of which are singletons, and around 0.0099% rests with the top ten. These data were also reused for a study on human thymus T cells. That study adds: Resections from corrective heart surgery supplied the thymus tissue. As related research reported, thymic repertoires overlapped highly among unrelated individuals.

Specimen: thymocytes. The TCR sequence derives from a boy under two years old with a congenital heart defect. This sequence joins TRBV5-4 and TRBJ2-2; TRBD1 is a possible D gene (6 bases). As DNA, the CDR3 is TGTGCCAGCGCCCGCTCAGGGGACACCGGGGAGCTGTTTTTT. Protein product: CASARSGDTGELFF.